These T cell receptor beta chains were read from a single sample in a study of lymphopenia after photon versus proton radiotherapy. Assay used: immunoSEQ multiplex PCR; TCRdb lists only in-frame clones, some missing. The table includes around 29,000 clones, just under 90% detected once. The sample in question was peripheral blood, obtained from a patient treated with proton-based radiotherapy. These receptors originate from a woman aged 55-69 years with cholangiocarcinoma. Some clones in this sample may be carry-over from other donors' samples. The conserved cysteine and the conserved F or W are not part of the CDR3 here.

J gene	V gene	CDR3 length	CDR3 protein
TRBJ2-2	TRBV19	14	ASSLGRGVNTGELF
TRBJ2-1	TRBV19	15	ASSMPSLTNSYNEQF
TRBJ1-4	TRBV20-1	8	SARGEKLF
TRBJ1-4	TRBV27	13	ASREDRDRGRKLF
TRBJ2-3	TRBV5-1	14	ASSSRTSGGMDTQY
TRBJ2-1	TRBV15	14	ATSRPGTSPYNEQF
TRBJ2-1	TRBV29-1	14	SLRRRSGLSYNEQF
TRBJ2-7	TRBV9	12	ASSAQGALKEQY
TRBJ2-5	TRBV29-1	12	SVAGALIQETQY
TRBJ2-5	TRBV18	14	ASSPPGRLIQETQY
TRBJ2-3	TRBV9	12	ASSVVGTTDTQY
TRBJ1-1	TRBV5-1	11	ASKALRDTEAF
TRBJ2-5	TRBV2	11	ASRGGSQETQY
TRBJ2-2	TRBV6-5	12	ASSPPARPGELF
TRBJ2-1	TRBV9	13	ASSVRDRVGNEQF
TRBJ2-7	TRBV7-9	12	ASSSQGPTYEQY
TRBJ2-3	TRBV29-1	13	SGCLGLPSTDTQY
TRBJ1-5	TRBV18	12	ASQDQYSNQPQH
TRBJ1-1	TRBV29-1	10	SVVLMNTEAF
TRBJ1-4	TRBV7-9	12	ASSLGVANEKLF
TRBJ2-1	TRBV9	16	ASSTAGWFGGPDNEQF
TRBJ1-5	TRBV6-1	16	ASSEALFSPSSNQPQH
TRBJ1-5	TRBV2	15	ASSLGQGLGSNQPQH
TRBJ1-1	TRBV19	15	ASSIGTLGLMNTEAF
TRBJ1-5	TRBV5-5	14	ASSLYGGDSNQPQH
TRBJ2-7	TRBV13	12	ASRSSGTNNEQY
TRBJ2-7	TRBV2	13	ASSDELGRSLEQY
TRBJ2-5	TRBV30	11	AWSVASLGAQY
TRBJ2-2	TRBV15	15	ATSRGAPGRLTGELF
TRBJ2-3	TRBV13	13	ASSLLSGVTDTQY
TRBJ2-7	TRBV4-1	11	ASSQVQDREQY
TRBJ2-2	TRBV21-1	13	ASKPGSSETGELF
TRBJ2-3	TRBV2	13	ASSDASGVTDTQY
TRBJ1-1	TRBV5-1	12	ASRGEGGGTEAF
TRBJ1-5	TRBV19	11	ASSSQKNQPQH
TRBJ2-4	TRBV7-2	16	ASSLYPQGQGSKNIQY
TRBJ2-1	TRBV4-1	13	ASSQIMDRANEQF